These T cell receptor beta chains were read from a single sample in a study of cytomegalovirus exposure and HLA in healthy donors. Using immunoSEQ multiplex PCR, the repertoire was profiled, and TCRdb retains in-frame clones only, with some absent. The sample shows under 200,000 clones, around 80% of them seen only once. Sequencing was carried out using PBMCs. These receptors came from a male donor in good health and CMV-seropositive. The CDR3 runs from the conserved cysteine through the conserved F or W. Each record gives: D gene, J gene, clone size, V gene, CDR3 protein, CDR3 DNA. D genes are given only for firm matches. Not every row has a clone size; where given, it reads once, few, many or a size class.

>TRBD2|TRBJ2-7|-|TRBV19
CASSPGLAGNEQYF
TGTGCCAGTAGCCCGGGACTAGCGGGAAACGAGCAGTACTTC
>TRBD2|TRBJ2-1|-|TRBV7-9
CSSSLVASGSVNEQFF
TGTTCCAGCAGCTTAGTAGCTAGCGGGAGCGTCAATGAGCAGTTCTTC
>TRBD2|TRBJ2-7|-|TRBV11-3
CASSWGLAGYEQYF
TGTGCCAGCAGCTGGGGACTAGCGGGCTACGAGCAGTACTTC
>TRBD1|TRBJ2-7|-|TRBV6-1
CASSEWGQRIEQYF
TGTGCCAGCAGTGAATGGGGACAGCGGATAGAGCAGTACTTC
>-|TRBJ1-2|-|TRBV19
CASSTQGSYGYTF
TGTGCCAGTAGTACCCAGGGGAGCTATGGCTACACCTTC
>TRBD2|TRBJ2-7|-|TRBV5-8
CARPGRADEQYF
TGTGCCAGACCCGGGAGGGCGGACGAGCAGTACTTC
>TRBD2|TRBJ2-7|-|TRBV5-1
CASSLGLAGVREQYF
TGCGCCAGCAGCTTGGGACTAGCGGGAGTTCGCGAGCAGTACTTC
>-|TRBJ1-2|-|TRBV28
CASSSWGLGVPGYTF
TGTGCCAGCAGCTCCTGGGGGCTGGGCGTGCCAGGCTACACCTTC
>-|TRBJ2-2|few|TRBV30
CAWTADTGELFF
TGTGCCTGGACCGCAGACACCGGGGAGCTGTTTTTT
>TRBD2|TRBJ2-1|-|TRBV11-2
CASRTPSGVYNEQFF
TGTGCCAGCAGAACTCCTAGCGGAGTCTACAATGAGCAGTTCTTC
>-|TRBJ2-3|-|TRBV4-1
CASSQGQKPGDTQYF
TGCGCCAGCAGCCAAGGGCAGAAGCCGGGAGATACGCAGTATTTT
>TRBD2|TRBJ2-3|-|TRBV10-3
CAISESLTSGSSTDTQYF
TGTGCCATCAGTGAATCCCTAACTAGCGGGAGTTCGACAGATACGCAGTATTTT
>TRBD1|TRBJ2-1|few|TRBV5-1
CASSATGGAGNEQFF
TGCGCCAGCAGCGCGACAGGGGGCGCGGGCAATGAGCAGTTCTTC
>-|TRBJ2-3|once|TRBV12-5
CASGLLSRTVSAQYF
TGTGCTAGTGGTTTGCTCTCCCGGACTGTATCGGCGCAGTATTTT
>-|TRBJ2-5|-|TRBV4-2
CASSQARNQETQYF
TGTGCCAGCAGCCAAGCGCGTAACCAAGAGACCCAGTACTTC
>TRBD1|TRBJ1-2|-|TRBV9
CASSDRAHGYTF
TGTGCCAGCAGTGACAGGGCACATGGCTACACCTTC
>TRBD2|TRBJ2-1|-|TRBV9
CASSFLAGGGSNEQFF
TGTGCCAGCAGCTTCCTAGCGGGAGGAGGTAGCAATGAGCAGTTCTTC
>-|TRBJ1-1|-|TRBV10-3
CAISQGVDGNTEAFF
TGTGCCATCAGTCAAGGGGTAGATGGGAACACTGAAGCTTTCTTT
>-|TRBJ1-4|-|TRBV11-2
CASSSSRTASNEKLFF
TGTGCCAGCAGCTCTAGCAGGACTGCGAGTAATGAAAAACTGTTTTTT
>-|TRBJ2-7|-|TRBV2
CASSDLASNYEQYF
TGTGCCAGCAGTGACCTCGCGTCAAACTACGAGCAGTACTTC
>TRBD2|TRBJ2-3|-|TRBV15
CATSRDSASGEDTQYF
TGTGCCACCAGCAGAGATTCGGCTAGCGGGGAAGATACGCAGTATTTT
>TRBD1|TRBJ1-1|few|TRBV6-5
CASSYGATGMTEAFF
TGTGCCAGCAGTTACGGGGCGACAGGGATGACTGAAGCTTTCTTT
>-|TRBJ1-1|-|TRBV30
CAWSVPGDRTEAFF
TGTGCCTGGAGTGTACCCGGGGATCGCACTGAAGCTTTCTTT
>TRBD1|TRBJ2-1|-|TRBV28
CASSSAGTGSNEQFF
TGTGCCAGCAGTTCGGCGGGGACAGGGTCCAATGAGCAGTTCTTC
>TRBD2|TRBJ2-7|-|TRBV7-8
CASSSISGGYEQYF
TGTGCCAGCAGCTCTATAAGCGGGGGATACGAGCAGTACTTC
>-|TRBJ1-1|-|TRBV6-5
CASNGYQRHNTEAFF
TGTGCCAGCAATGGTTATCAGCGCCATAACACTGAAGCTTTCTTT
>TRBD1|TRBJ2-5|-|TRBV11-3
CASSPTDRRGRETQYF
TGTGCCAGCAGCCCCACGGACAGGCGAGGGCGAGAGACCCAGTACTTC
>TRBD1|TRBJ1-3|-|TRBV15
CATSSFGTGGSGNTIYF
TGTGCCACCAGCTCCTTCGGGACAGGGGGCTCTGGAAACACCATATATTTT
>-|TRBJ2-7|-|TRBV13
CASSFQGSLSYEQYF
TGTGCCAGCAGCTTCCAGGGCAGCCTATCCTACGAGCAGTACTTC
>TRBD1|TRBJ1-1|-|TRBV27
CASSSTSTGYWTFF
TGTGCCAGCAGTTCCACCTCGACAGGGTATTGGACTTTCTTT
>-|TRBJ2-5|-|TRBV25-1
CASSLSDRQETQYF
TGTGCCAGCAGTCTGTCGGACAGACAAGAGACCCAGTACTTC
>-|TRBJ2-7|-|TRBV6-5
CASGRGSSYEQYF
TGTGCCAGCGGACGTGGGAGCTCCTACGAGCAGTACTTC
>TRBD1|TRBJ1-2|-|TRBV2
CASTGQGVGYTF
TGTGCCAGTACGGGACAGGGTGTTGGCTACACCTTC
>TRBD2|TRBJ2-2|-|TRBV30
CAWIGTSGTGELFF
TGTGCCTGGATTGGGACTAGCGGAACCGGGGAGCTGTTTTTT
>TRBD1|TRBJ1-5|-|TRBV27
CASRGRTGSNQPQHF
TGTGCCAGCCGGGGACGGACAGGAAGCAATCAGCCCCAGCATTTT
>TRBD2|TRBJ2-7|-|TRBV9
CASSPPSGSSYEQYF
TGTGCCAGCAGCCCGCCTAGCGGGAGTTCCTACGAGCAGTACTTC
>TRBD2|TRBJ2-5|-|TRBV5-1
CASSPGLAGGILQETQYF
TGCGCCAGCAGCCCGGGACTAGCGGGAGGGATCCTCCAAGAGACCCAGTACTTC
>-|TRBJ2-7|-|TRBV27
CASRGGTVRTYEQYF
TGTGCCAGCAGAGGGGGGACAGTAAGAACCTACGAGCAGTACTTC
>TRBD2|TRBJ2-1|-|TRBV7-2
CASSRVGLLSSYNEQFF
TGTGCCAGCAGCAGAGTGGGACTATTGAGCTCCTACAATGAGCAGTTCTTC
>TRBD1|TRBJ2-2|-|TRBV7-9
CASSLTGANTGELFF
TGTGCCAGCAGCTTGACAGGGGCGAACACCGGGGAGCTGTTTTTT
>-|TRBJ2-1|-|TRBV7-9
CSSSSPSSYNEQFF
TGTTCCAGCAGCTCCCCCAGCTCCTACAATGAGCAGTTCTTC
>TRBD1|TRBJ1-2|once|TRBV28
CASSPVVSGTGLTGTSF
TGTGCCAGCAGTCCTGTCGTCTCCGGGACAGGCCTAACGGGGACGTCATTC
>TRBD2|TRBJ2-7|-|TRBV7-8
CASSLAGGSYEQYF
TGTGCCAGCAGCTTGGCGGGAGGTTCCTACGAGCAGTACTTC
>-|TRBJ2-7|once|TRBV28
CASRGQSTYEQYF
TGTGCCAGCAGAGGACAGAGCACCTACGAGCAGTACTTC
>-|TRBJ1-2|few|TRBV7-9
CASSLGVAGVYGYTF
TGTGCCAGCAGCTTAGGTGTGGCAGGGGTCTATGGCTACACCTTC
>-|TRBJ1-5|few|TRBV7-9
CASSLGGRGQPQHF
TGTGCCAGCAGCTTAGGGGGGAGGGGTCAGCCCCAGCATTTT
>-|TRBJ2-1|-|TRBV7-9
CSSSPKASGEQFF
TGTTCCAGCAGCCCCAAAGCCTCGGGGGAGCAGTTCTTC
>TRBD2|TRBJ2-3|-|TRBV6-5
CASSRLAGTDTQYF
TGTGCCAGCAGTCGACTAGCGGGCACAGATACGCAGTATTTT
>-|TRBJ2-1|-|TRBV15
CATSRGLEITDEQFF
TGTGCCACCAGCAGGGGTCTAGAAATCACCGATGAGCAGTTCTTC
>TRBD1|TRBJ2-5|once|TRBV9
CASSPRGGTGVIQETQYF
TGTGCCAGCAGCCCCCGGGGAGGGACAGGGGTTATCCAAGAGACCCAGTACTTC
>TRBD2|TRBJ2-7|-|TRBV14
CASSQSRTRKYEQYF
TGTGCCAGCAGCCAAAGTCGGACTAGGAAGTACGAGCAGTACTTC
>-|TRBJ1-5|once|TRBV27
CASSVGGNQPQHF
TGTGCCAGCAGTGTCGGGGGAAATCAGCCCCAGCATTTT
>TRBD1|TRBJ2-2|-|TRBV28
CASSFPRSGQGFGELFF
TGTGCCAGCAGTTTCCCACGCTCGGGACAGGGGTTCGGGGAGCTGTTTTTT
>-|TRBJ2-7|-|TRBV6-6
CASWPGLSYEQYF
TGTGCCAGTTGGCCGGGACTCTCCTACGAGCAGTACTTC